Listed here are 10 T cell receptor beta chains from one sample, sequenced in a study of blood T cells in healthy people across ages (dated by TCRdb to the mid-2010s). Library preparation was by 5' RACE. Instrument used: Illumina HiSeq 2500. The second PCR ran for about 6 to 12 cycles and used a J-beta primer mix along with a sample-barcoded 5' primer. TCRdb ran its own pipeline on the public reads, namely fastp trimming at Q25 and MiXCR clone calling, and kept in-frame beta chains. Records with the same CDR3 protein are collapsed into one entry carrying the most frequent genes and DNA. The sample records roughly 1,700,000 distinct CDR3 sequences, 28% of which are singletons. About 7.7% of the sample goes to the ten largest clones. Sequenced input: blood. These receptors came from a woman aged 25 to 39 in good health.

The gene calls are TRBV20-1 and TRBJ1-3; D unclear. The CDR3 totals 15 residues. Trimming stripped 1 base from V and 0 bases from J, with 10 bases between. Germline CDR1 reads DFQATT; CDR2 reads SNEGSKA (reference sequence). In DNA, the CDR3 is TGCAGTGCTAGAGTGGCAGCGGCCTCTGGAAACACCATATATTTT. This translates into CSARVAAASGNTIYF.

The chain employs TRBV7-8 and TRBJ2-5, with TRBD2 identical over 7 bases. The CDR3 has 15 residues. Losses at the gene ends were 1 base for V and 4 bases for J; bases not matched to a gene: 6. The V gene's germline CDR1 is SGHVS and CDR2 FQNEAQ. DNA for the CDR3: TGTGCCAGCAGCTTAGTAATTGGCGGGAGAGAGACCCAGTACTTC. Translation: CASSLVIGGRETQYF.

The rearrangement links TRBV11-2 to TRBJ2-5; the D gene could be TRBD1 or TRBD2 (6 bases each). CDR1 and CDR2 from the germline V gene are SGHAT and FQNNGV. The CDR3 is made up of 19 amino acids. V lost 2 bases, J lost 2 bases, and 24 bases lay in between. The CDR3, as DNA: TGTGCCAGCAGCTTACGAATGGTCGCGTTTGGGGGGCGGCAAGAGACCCAGTACTTC. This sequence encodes CASSLRMVAFGGRQETQYF. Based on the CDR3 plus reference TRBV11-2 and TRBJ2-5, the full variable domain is EAGVAQSPRYKIIEKRQSVAFWCNPISGHATLYWYQQILGQGPKLLIQFQNNGVVDDSQLPKDRFSAERLKGVDSTLKIQPAKLEDSAVYLCASSLRMVAFGGRQETQYFGPGTRLLVL.

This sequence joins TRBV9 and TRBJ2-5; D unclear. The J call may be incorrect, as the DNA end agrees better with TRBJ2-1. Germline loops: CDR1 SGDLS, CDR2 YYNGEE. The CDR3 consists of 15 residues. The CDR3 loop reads CASSVDSPFQETQFF. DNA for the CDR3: TGTGCCAGCAGCGTAGACAGCCCCTTCCAAGAGACCCAGTTCTTC.

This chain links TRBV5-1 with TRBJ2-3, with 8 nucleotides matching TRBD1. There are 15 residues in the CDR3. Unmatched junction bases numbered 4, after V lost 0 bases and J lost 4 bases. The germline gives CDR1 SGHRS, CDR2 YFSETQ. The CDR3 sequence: CASSLVGQGADTQYF. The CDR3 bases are TGCGCCAGCAGCTTGGTAGGACAGGGCGCAGATACGCAGTATTTT.

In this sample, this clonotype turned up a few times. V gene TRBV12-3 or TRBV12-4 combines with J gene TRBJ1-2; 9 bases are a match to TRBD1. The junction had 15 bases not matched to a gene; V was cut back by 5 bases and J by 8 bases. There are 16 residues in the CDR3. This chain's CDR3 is CASSLFSGTGSNGYTF. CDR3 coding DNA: TGTGCCAGCAGTCTCTTCTCCGGGACAGGGAGTAACGGCTACACCTTC.

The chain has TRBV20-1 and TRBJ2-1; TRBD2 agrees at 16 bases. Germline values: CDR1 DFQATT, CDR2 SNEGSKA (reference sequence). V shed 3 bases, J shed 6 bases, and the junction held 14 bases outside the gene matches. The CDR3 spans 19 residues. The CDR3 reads CSASVSPGTSGRAINEQFF. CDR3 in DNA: TGCAGTGCTAGTGTCAGCCCCGGGACTAGCGGGAGGGCCATCAATGAGCAGTTCTTC.

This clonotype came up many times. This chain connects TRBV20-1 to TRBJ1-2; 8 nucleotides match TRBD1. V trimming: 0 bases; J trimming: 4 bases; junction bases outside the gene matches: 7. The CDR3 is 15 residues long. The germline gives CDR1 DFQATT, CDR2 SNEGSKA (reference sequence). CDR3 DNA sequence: TGCAGTGCTAGAGAGTTGACAGGGGACCTCTATGGCTACACCTTC. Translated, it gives CSARELTGDLYGYTF.

The DNA for the CDR3 is TGTGCCTGGATGAGGGGAATCGCTAATGAAAAACTGTTTTTT. This translates into CAWMRGIANEKLFF. This chain uses TRBV30 with TRBJ1-4, with D perhaps matching TRBD1 (5 bases). The CDR3 contains 14 residues. Trimming left V 4 bases short and J 3 bases short, with 12 bases between. Germline V gene data show CDR1 as GTSNPN and CDR2 as SVGIG (reference sequence).

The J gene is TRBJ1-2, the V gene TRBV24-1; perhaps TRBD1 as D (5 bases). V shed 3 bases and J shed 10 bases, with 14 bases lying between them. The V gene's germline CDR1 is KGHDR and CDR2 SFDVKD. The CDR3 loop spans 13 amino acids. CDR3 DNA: TGTGCCACCAGTGATGTGGACACCAACTTCTACACCTTC. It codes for CATSDVDTNFYTF.